The TCR beta chain under discussion was sequenced for a study of OX40 agonist ivuxolimab in advanced cancers. Turning to the study itself: Partial responses were achieved by three patients: one hepatocellular carcinoma, two cutaneous melanoma.

This clone has just a few counts. Its antigen is not known. CDR3 length equals 12 residues. With 1 base removed from V and 6 bases from J, the gap between germline ends came to 5 bases. CDR1 and CDR2 (germline): SGHNT, YENEEA. Method: immunoSEQ multiplex PCR; TCRdb's copy keeps in-frame clones and lacks some. The sample has about 100,000 clones, around 93% seen once. At baseline, cycle 4 day 1, and cycle 7 day 1, blood was sampled. Whole-study results and caveats: At 0.1 to 3.0 mg/kg, clonal expansion of CD4+ and CD8+ blood T cells had occurred by week 6. Partial responders dosed at 0.1-3.0 mg/kg displayed clonal expansion ranking among the lowest.

V usage is TRBV11-3 and J usage is TRBJ2-3; unclear D gene. The TCR sequence derives from an adult with an advanced solid tumor such as melanoma, head and neck, liver or kidney cancer. Sequenced material: CD4+ or CD8+ T cells sorted from blood, taken in a trial of the OX40 agonist ivuxolimab. In DNA, the CDR3 is TGTGCCAGCAGCTTAGTTGGGGATACGCAGTATTTT. Translation gives CASSLVGDTQYF.